The 13 T cell receptor beta chains presented below share a single source sample, sequenced in a study of T cells after yellow fever vaccination. From the 5' RACE reads, TCRdb called clonotypes with MiXCR, one entry per CDR3 protein. The table has some 300,000 distinct CDR3 sequences, around 10% seen once. The starting material was CD4+ T cells sorted from PBMCs, obtained 45 days after the yellow fever booster vaccination. The source is a man between 18 and 29 years old who received the YFV17D yellow fever vaccine.

This clonotype occurred a few times. The chain links TRBV5-1 to TRBJ2-1; no definite D call. Germline assignment: CDR1 SGHRS and CDR2 YFSETQ. The ends were cut back, 0 bases at V and 7 bases at J, with 8 bases in the middle. The CDR3 runs 13 residues. The CDR3 nucleotides are TGCGCCAGCAGCTTGGGGATGTGGAATGAGCAGTTCTTC. Its protein is CASSLGMWNEQFF.

This clonotype has a handful of counts. The V and J genes are TRBV27 and TRBJ1-2; no reliable D call. In germline, CDR1 is MNHEY, CDR2 SMNVEV (reference sequence). The CDR3 spans 13 residues. Trimming removed 6 bases at V and 4 bases at J, with 12 bases between. CDR3 coding DNA: TGTGCCAGCAGCCCTTGGGCCTCCTATGGCTACACCTTC. The encoded protein is CASSPWASYGYTF.

This rearrangement joins TRBV4-3 to TRBJ1-3; 8 positions match TRBD1. Germline V CDR1 and CDR2: LGHNA, YSLEER. With 1 base clipped from V and 3 bases from J, the junction kept 2 bases outside the gene matches. The CDR3 totals 15 residues. In DNA, the CDR3 is TGCGCCAGCAGCCAAGGGACAGGGTTTGGAAACACCATATATTTT. Translation gives CASSQGTGFGNTIYF.

In this sample, this clonotype turned up many times. This sequence joins TRBV20-1 and TRBJ1-2; weak D call: TRBD1 (6 bases). Per the germline V gene, CDR1 is DFQATT and CDR2 is SNEGSKA (reference sequence). CDR3 length: 14 amino acids. V shed 2 bases and J shed 1 base, with 11 bases lying between them. As DNA, the CDR3 is TGCAGTGCTAGAAGGACAGACCTTAACTATGGCTACACCTTC. It is translated as CSARRTDLNYGYTF.

This clonotype appeared many times. This chain joins TRBV7-2 and TRBJ2-3; D not certain. Trimming removed 5 bases from V and 0 bases from J, with 9 bases in between. Germline loops: CDR1 SGHTA, CDR2 FQGNSA. The CDR3 is made up of 14 amino acids. The CDR3 loop is CASSQTQSTDTQYF. The DNA of the CDR3 is TGTGCCAGCAGCCAAACACAAAGCACAGATACGCAGTATTTT.

This chain connects TRBV12-3 or TRBV12-4 to TRBJ2-7, with 11 nucleotides matching TRBD2. The CDR3 consists of 13 residues. The junction had 0 bases not matched to a gene; V was cut back by 6 bases and J by 2 bases. This CDR3 is CASRTSGAYEQYF. In nucleotides, the CDR3 is TGTGCCAGCAGGACTAGCGGGGCCTACGAGCAGTACTTC.

This clonotype has more than one count but fewer than ten. The genes are TRBV15 and TRBJ2-3, with a weak D call TRBD1 (5 bases). Trimming stripped 3 bases from V and 6 bases from J, with 10 bases between. Germline V gene sequence: CDR1 LNHNV, CDR2 YYDKDF (reference sequence). The CDR3 is made up of 13 amino acids. The CDR3 nucleotides read TGTGCCACCAGCAGTTCCAAGGGGGATACGCAGTATTTT. Protein sequence: CATSSSKGDTQYF. Looking up the rest from reference TRBV15 and TRBJ2-3 gives the full variable domain: DAMVIQNPRYQVTQFGKPVTLSCSQTLNHNVMYWYQQKSSQAPKLLFHYYDKDFNNEADTPDNFQSRRPNTSFCFLDIRSPGLGDTAMYLCATSSSKGDTQYFGPGTRLTVL.

This clonotype has a handful of counts. This rearrangement joins TRBV12-3 or TRBV12-4 to TRBJ2-2, with 8 bases aligning to TRBD2. The length of the CDR3 is 15 residues. The J segment lost 4 bases and the V segment lost 4 bases, leaving 5 bases of the junction unmatched. The CDR3 DNA reads TGTGCCAGCAGTTCCGGGGGGGCGGTCACCGGGGAGCTGTTTTTT. Amino acid sequence: CASSSGGAVTGELFF.

This clonotype was seen more than once but under ten times. The rearrangement joins TRBV4-2 to TRBJ2-5, with 9 positions matching TRBD1. V lost 4 bases and J lost 7; bases outside the gene matches: 7. Germline CDR1 LGHNA, CDR2 YNFKEQ. The CDR3 totals 14 residues. The CDR3 region has the DNA TGTGCCAGCAGCCCGGGACAGGGTGTTGGGACCCAGTACTTC. It yields the protein CASSPGQGVGTQYF.

The genes are TRBV18 and TRBJ1-2; D possibly corresponds to TRBD1 (5 bases). Germline V gene data show CDR1 as KGHSH and CDR2 as LQKENI. CDR3 length: 16 residues. Trimming shortened V by 4 bases and J by 2 bases, and 17 bases separated the two germline ends. The CDR3 bases are TGTGCCAGCTCACTCCTCTACCGGGACGGGAACTATGGCTACACCTTC. Its translation: CASSLLYRDGNYGYTF.

This clonotype came up a few times. V usage is TRBV18 and J usage is TRBJ1-5; possible D gene TRBD1, 6 bases. The CDR3 runs to 15 residues. Deletions cut 2 bases from V and 7 bases from J, with 15 bases between. CDR1 is KGHSH and CDR2 is LQKENI in the germline V gene. The CDR3 spells CASSPARTAGQPQHF. CDR3 nucleotides: TGTGCCAGCTCACCAGCACGGACAGCCGGACAGCCCCAGCATTTT.

V and J are TRBV12-3 or TRBV12-4 and TRBJ2-3, with 11 bases lining up with TRBD2. V shed 6 bases, J shed 1 base, and the junction held 6 bases outside the gene matches. The CDR3 is made up of 16 amino acids. The CDR3 is CASSELAGGRTDTQYF. CDR3 DNA: TGTGCCAGCAGCGAGCTAGCGGGGGGACGCACAGATACGCAGTATTTT.

The genes are TRBV7-2 and TRBJ1-6; D is ambiguous. This CDR3 region has 15 residues. Deletions cut 5 bases from V and 14 bases from J, with 22 bases between. CDR1 and CDR2 (germline): SGHTA, FQGNSA. This CDR3 is CASSLRGGPSGSLHF. DNA of the CDR3: TGTGCCAGCAGCCTCCGTGGAGGCCCATCTGGATCCCTCCACTTT.